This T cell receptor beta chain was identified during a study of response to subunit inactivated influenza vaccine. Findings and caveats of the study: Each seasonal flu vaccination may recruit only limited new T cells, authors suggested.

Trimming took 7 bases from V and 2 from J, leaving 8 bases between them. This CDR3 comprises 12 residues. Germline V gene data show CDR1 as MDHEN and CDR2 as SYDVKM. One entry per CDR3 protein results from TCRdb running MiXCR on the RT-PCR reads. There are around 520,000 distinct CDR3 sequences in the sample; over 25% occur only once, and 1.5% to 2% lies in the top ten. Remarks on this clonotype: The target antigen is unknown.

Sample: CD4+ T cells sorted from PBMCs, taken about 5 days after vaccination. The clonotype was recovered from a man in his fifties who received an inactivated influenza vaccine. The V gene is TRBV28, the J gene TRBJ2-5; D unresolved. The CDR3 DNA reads TGTGCCAGCATGTTAAATCAAGAGACCCAGTACTTC. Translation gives CASMLNQETQYF.